This TCR beta chain was documented in a study of blood T cell repertoires in COVID-19. Study in general: Sources were T cells, B-cell-depleted T cells, or PBMCs; the material itself was cDNA or gDNA.

The table came from immunoSEQ multiplex PCR; TCRdb's copy has only in-frame clones and leaves some out. The sample contains about 99,000 clones, around 84% of which appear only once. In its sample, this clone was seen once. The length of the CDR3 is 13 residues. The germline V gene encodes CDR1 MGHDK and CDR2 SYGVNS. Between the trimmed V and J ends, which lost 4 bases and 1 base, there was a span of 7 bases. The receptor was isolated from an older woman in a cohort sampled during active or convalescent COVID-19. The sample taken for sequencing was peripheral blood. This rearrangement joins TRBV25-1 to TRBJ1-1; tentative D call: TRBD1 (6 bases). The CDR3 reads CASSAGQNTEAFF. The CDR3 DNA reads TGTGCCAGCAGTGCGGGACAGAACACTGAAGCTTTCTTT.